This entry lists 10 T cell receptor beta chains sequenced from one sample in a study of response to subunit inactivated influenza vaccine. TCRdb ran MiXCR on the RT-PCR reads and lists one entry per CDR3 protein. The sample has hundreds of thousands of distinct CDR3 sequences, roughly 12% seen once; the top ten hold about a tenth. The sequenced sample was PBMCs from blood, obtained on the day of vaccination. Receptors were obtained from a man aged 45-65 years who received an inactivated influenza vaccine.

This clonotype was seen a handful of times. J is TRBJ2-7 and V is TRBV11-2; the D gene is possibly TRBD1 (6 bases). Trimming cost V 1 base and J 3 bases, with 13 bases left between them. The CDR3 totals 15 residues. Germline V lookup: CDR1 SGHAT, CDR2 FQNNGV. CDR3 DNA sequence: TGTGCCAGCAGCTTAGTGCCCCAGGGGATCTACGAGCAGTACTTC. It is translated as CASSLVPQGIYEQYF.

This clonotype was observed a handful of times. The V and J genes are TRBV20-1 and TRBJ1-4; perhaps TRBD1 as D (5 bases). Deletions cut 3 bases from V and 8 bases from J, with 10 bases between. Germline V gene lookup returns CDR1 DFQATT and CDR2 SNEGSKA (reference sequence). This CDR3 comprises 12 residues. The DNA of the CDR3 is TGCAGTGCTAGGGTAGCAGGGGAAAAACTGTTTTTT. Translating it yields CSARVAGEKLFF.

The chain has TRBV5-1 and TRBJ2-2; 8 positions agree with TRBD1. The CDR3 is 15 residues long. Looked up from germline, CDR1 is SGHRS and CDR2 is YFSETQ. Trimming at V came to 2 bases and at J to 4 bases, leaving 4 bases not matched to a gene. The CDR3 here is CASSLQGDSTGELFF. CDR3 DNA: TGCGCCAGCAGCTTACAGGGGGACTCCACCGGGGAGCTGTTTTTT.

The chain is built from TRBV7-2 and TRBJ2-7; tentatively, D is TRBD2 (5 bases). CDR3 length: 13 amino acids. The V end lost 6 bases, the J end lost 2 bases, and 11 bases lay between the germline ends. Germline CDR1 SGHTA, CDR2 FQGNSA. The CDR3 here is CASSPTTPYEQYF. In nucleotides, the CDR3 is TGTGCCAGCAGTCCGACTACCCCCTACGAGCAGTACTTC.

This sequence joins TRBV5-1 and TRBJ2-5; D assignment may be TRBD1 or TRBD2 (6 bases each). The germline V gene encodes CDR1 SGHRS and CDR2 YFSETQ. Trimming pared 3 bases from V and 8 bases from J, leaving 20 bases between. This CDR3 contains 15 residues. The CDR3 DNA follows: TGCGCCAGCAGCTCCTCCGGGACAAGGGGAGGTACCCAGTACTTC. Amino acids: CASSSSGTRGGTQYF.

There are many counts of this clonotype. The rearrangement links TRBV7-2 to TRBJ2-1, with D possibly TRBD2 on 5 matching bases. The CDR3 runs 14 residues. Germline loops: CDR1 SGHTA, CDR2 FQGNSA. V lost 2 bases and J 4 bases, leaving 9 bases between the germline ends. Written as DNA, the CDR3 is TGTGCCAGCAGCTTAAGTCGGGATTACAATGAGCAGTTCTTC. This sequence encodes CASSLSRDYNEQFF.

The table lists this clonotype with many counts. The V gene is TRBV7-2, the J gene TRBJ2-4; D may be TRBD2 (6 bases). The CDR3 consists of 17 residues. Trimming took 1 base from V and 3 from J, leaving 16 bases between them. Looked up from germline, CDR1 is SGHTA and CDR2 is FQGNSA. For the CDR3, the DNA is TGTGCCAGCAGCTTAGGGCTTGGACGGAGGGGCAAAAACATTCAGTACTTC. It is translated as CASSLGLGRRGKNIQYF.

In its sample, this clonotype was seen a few times. The chain is built from TRBV2 and TRBJ1-5; no reliable D call. CDR3 length: 14 residues. From germline, CDR1 is SNHLY and CDR2 FYNNEI. Deletions cut 1 base from V and 5 bases from J, with 9 bases between. The CDR3 DNA follows: TGTGCCAGCAGTGAAGGACTGCGGGATCAGCCCCAGCATTTT. Translated: CASSEGLRDQPQHF.

The table lists this clonotype with many counts. The chain recombines TRBV12-3 or TRBV12-4 with TRBJ1-6, with D possibly being TRBD1 (5 bases). The CDR3 runs 13 residues. V shed 2 bases and J shed 7 bases, with 6 bases lying between them. In DNA, the CDR3 is TGTGCCAGCAGTTTACAGGGCAATTCACCCCTCCACTTT. Protein: CASSLQGNSPLHF.

This clonotype has a handful of counts. The CDR3 loop reads CASSYPRLAGVGNEQFF. The CDR3 DNA reads as TGTGCCAGCAGTTACCCTAGACTAGCGGGAGTTGGGAATGAGCAGTTCTTC. The chain joins TRBV6-5 to TRBJ2-1; TRBD2 matches 12 bases. The germline CDR1 and CDR2 sequences are MNHEY and SVGAGI. Trimming cost V 2 bases and J 7 bases; bases outside gene matches: 9. This CDR3 has 17 residues.